This T cell receptor beta chain derives from a study of chemoradiotherapy in HPV16-positive cancers. Whole-study context: Candidate HPV-specific clones and shared TCR motifs came from a couple of HPV16-positive patients.

Concerning this clone itself: Its antigen is not identified.

General observations from the study: Candidate HPV-specific clones and E7-related TCR motifs grew in tumor during treatment. HPV-responsive T-cell expansion during chemoradiotherapy was linked to improved recurrence-free survival in HPV16-positive patients.

Over chemoradiotherapy, repertoires were sampled more than once. Here immunoSEQ multiplex PCR was the method, and the copy in TCRdb shows in-frame clones only, minus some. The repertoire has 25,000 to 35,000 clones, around four fifths of them found once; the top ten carry approximately 5%. Per germline, CDR1 MNHEY and CDR2 SVGAGI. The CDR3 sequence is 13 residues long. V lost 2 bases and J lost 1, with 6 bases in between. V and J are TRBV6-5 and TRBJ2-7, with D possibly TRBD1 on 5 matching bases. This TCR was sampled from a human donor with HPV-associated anogenital cancer. The sample was blood, taken from a patient who underwent chemoradiotherapy. DNA of the CDR3: TGTGCCAGCAGTTACAGGGGTTCCTACGAGCAGTACTTC. Its translation: CASSYRGSYEQYF.